The 31 T cell receptor beta chains below come from one sample, sequenced in a study of OX40 agonist ivuxolimab in advanced cancers. The assay was immunoSEQ multiplex PCR, and TCRdb's table has in-frame clones only and misses some. The sample shows tens of thousands of clones, about 80% of them seen only once. This specimen consisted of CD4+ or CD8+ T cells sorted from blood, obtained in a trial of the OX40 agonist ivuxolimab. The receptors were sampled from an adult with an advanced solid tumor such as melanoma, head and neck, liver or kidney cancer.

The CDR3 protein is CASSPTLRLAGRGGSSYNEQFF. The CDR3 DNA reads TGTGCCAGCAGTCCGACCCTCCGACTAGCGGGGAGGGGAGGCAGCTCCTACAATGAGCAGTTCTTC. V gene TRBV2 combines with J gene TRBJ2-1; 11 bases align to TRBD2. Germline CDR1 is SNHLY and CDR2 is FYNNEI. Trimming cost V 5 bases and J 0 bases; bases outside gene matches: 21. The CDR3 has 22 amino acids.

V gene TRBV21-1 combines with J gene TRBJ1-2. TRBV21-1 is flagged as a pseudogene. This CDR3 comprises 15 residues. This chain's CDR3 is CARTDTWPDGIGYTF. DNA for the CDR3: TGTGCCCGCACGGATACATGGCCAGATGGGATAGGCTACACCTTC.

The chain is built from TRBV6-6 and TRBJ2-2; D is unclear. Germline assignment: CDR1 MNHNY and CDR2 SVGAGI (reference sequence). V lost 2 bases to trimming and J lost 7 bases, with 5 bases between them. The CDR3 runs to 12 residues. The CDR3 reads CASSYPDGELFF. For the CDR3, the DNA is TGTGCCAGCAGTTACCCCGACGGGGAGCTGTTTTTT.

The chain has TRBV6-5 and TRBJ1-2; D is ambiguous. The germline V gene has CDR1 MNHEY and CDR2 SVGAGI. Between the trimmed V and J ends, which lost 8 bases and 4 bases, there was a span of 20 bases. The CDR3 is 15 amino acids. The CDR3 region has the DNA TGTGCCAGCGGAACGCAGGCAGGATACCCCTATGGCTACACCTTC. It encodes CASGTQAGYPYGYTF.

The V gene is TRBV4-1, the J gene TRBJ2-7; D is ambiguous. The CDR3 loop spans 14 amino acids. Trimming shortened V by 5 bases and J by 3 bases, and 14 bases separated the two germline ends. Germline V gives CDR1 MGHRA, CDR2 YSYEKL. DNA of the CDR3: TGCGCCAGCAGCGGGGTCCCCCACATCTACGAGCAGTACTTC. Amino acids: CASSGVPHIYEQYF.

This clone was picked up one time. CDR3 in DNA: TGTGCCAGCTCACCCTATAGACTAGCGCTATCGGGGGAGCAGTACTTC. Translated: CASSPYRLALSGEQYF. The J gene is TRBJ2-7, the V gene TRBV18, with 8 positions matching TRBD2. Germline lookup yields CDR1 KGHSH and CDR2 LQKENI. The CDR3 is made up of 16 amino acids. V was pared by 3 bases and J by 7 bases, with 14 bases of the junction left unmatched.

The V and J genes are TRBV11-3 and TRBJ2-3; TRBD2 is a possible D gene (5 bases). The V gene lost 5 bases and the J gene lost 2 bases, with 11 bases spanning the gap. Looked up from germline, CDR1 is SGHNT and CDR2 is YENEEA. The CDR3 contains 14 residues. The CDR3 is CASSHGGYTDTQYF. CDR3 DNA sequence: TGTGCCAGCAGCCATGGAGGCTACACAGATACGCAGTATTTT.

In regard to this clone: At the DNA level, this CDR3 is encoded by other sequences in the same sample as well. This rearrangement joins TRBV9 to TRBJ2-3; a possible D gene is TRBD2 (5 bases). Trimming stripped 0 bases from V and 7 bases from J, with 15 bases between. The CDR3 has 15 residues. Germline V gene lookup returns CDR1 SGDLS and CDR2 YYNGEE. The DNA for the CDR3 is TGTGCCAGCAGCGTAGACCAGCTAGCTCCTTATACGCAGTATTTT. Translating gives CASSVDQLAPYTQYF.

The table lists this clone with a few counts. The chain has TRBV18 and TRBJ1-1; D remains unclear. V shed 6 bases and J shed 14 bases, with 16 bases lying between them. Germline CDR1 and CDR2: KGHSH and LQKENI. This CDR3 contains 11 residues. The DNA for the CDR3 is TGTGCCAGCTCTGAGGCCGATCGAAGCTTCTTT. It encodes CASSEADRSFF.

This rearrangement joins TRBV19 to TRBJ2-3; 16 nucleotides agree with TRBD2. Unmatched junction bases numbered 7, after V lost 6 bases and J lost 4 bases. The CDR3 spans 17 residues. Germline V gene lookup returns CDR1 LNHDA and CDR2 SQIVND (reference sequence). DNA of the CDR3: TGTGCCAGTAGCCTGGAGGGACTAGCGGGGGGGTCAGATACGCAGTATTTT. It specifies CASSLEGLAGGSDTQYF.

This clone was counted a single time. J is TRBJ2-5 and V is TRBV9; 9 nucleotides agree with TRBD1. Looked up from germline, CDR1 is SGDLS and CDR2 is YYNGEE. Germline trimming cut 2 bases from V and 3 bases from J; bases unmatched to any gene: 2. The CDR3 runs to 14 residues. The CDR3 region has the DNA TGTGCCAGCAGCGTTGGGGACAGGGAAGAGACCCAGTACTTC. It specifies CASSVGDREETQYF.

This clone has just a few counts. The rearrangement uses TRBV4-2 and TRBJ2-5; 9 bases fit TRBD2. Per germline, CDR1 LGHNA and CDR2 YNFKEQ. This CDR3 comprises 18 residues. V shed 2 bases and J 5 bases; nucleotides not matched to a gene: 15. The chain's CDR3 is CASSQLEGGGGAVETQYF. DNA of the CDR3: TGTGCCAGCAGCCAACTCGAGGGAGGCGGGGGGGCCGTGGAGACCCAGTACTTC.

CDR3 in DNA: TGTGCCAGCACCCCGATCGGGGGGAACACTGAAGCTTTCTTT. Amino acids: CASTPIGGNTEAFF. V and J are TRBV6-5 and TRBJ1-1, with D possibly being TRBD1 (5 bases). Deletions cut 7 bases from V and 1 base from J, with 13 bases between. The CDR3 length is 14 residues. CDR1 and CDR2 (germline): MNHEY, SVGAGI.

The rearrangement uses TRBV11-2 and TRBJ2-3; D is unresolved. Germline lookup yields CDR1 SGHAT and CDR2 FQNNGV. The CDR3 length is 14 residues. V was clipped by 8 bases and J by 2 bases, with 14 bases between them. In nucleotides, the CDR3 is TGTGCCAGCTCCCGATCCCACGACACAGATACGCAGTATTTT. It is translated as CASSRSHDTDTQYF.

The J gene is TRBJ2-3, the V gene TRBV6-1, with 7 bases aligning to TRBD2. CDR1 and CDR2 (germline): MNHNS, SASEGT. V dropped 2 bases and J dropped 0; count of bases not matched to a gene: 5. This CDR3 spans 16 amino acids. The CDR3 is CASSEIGGRSTDTQYF. CDR3 nucleotide sequence: TGTGCCAGCAGTGAAATCGGCGGGAGAAGCACAGATACGCAGTATTTT.

This clone has only one observation. The chain uses TRBV4-3 and TRBJ1-2; D may be TRBD1 (5 bases). CDR1 is LGHNA, CDR2 YSLEER, per germline. V was shortened by 0 bases and J by 1 base, with 6 bases between the two germline ends. CDR3 length: 14 residues. CDR3 bases: TGCGCCAGCAGCCAAGAAGACAGTAACTATGGCTACACCTTC. Amino acid sequence: CASSQEDSNYGYTF.

The chain combines TRBV9 with TRBJ2-1; tentatively, D is TRBD2 (5 bases). The CDR3 is 15 residues long. Germline CDR1 SGDLS, CDR2 YYNGEE. V dropped 4 bases and J dropped 6 bases, with 17 bases sitting between them. Here the CDR3 reads CASSLSGVSSNEQFF. In nucleotides, the CDR3 is TGTGCCAGCAGCCTGTCCGGGGTTTCTTCCAATGAGCAGTTCTTC.

This sequence joins TRBV7-2 and TRBJ1-1; no clear D. Per germline, CDR1 SGHTA and CDR2 FQGNSA. Between the trimmed V and J ends, which lost 4 bases and 0 bases, there was a span of 9 bases. The CDR3 is 14 residues long. The CDR3 loop is CASSSYTLNTEAFF. The CDR3 DNA is TGTGCCAGCAGCTCGTACACTTTGAACACTGAAGCTTTCTTT.

The gene calls are TRBV7-9 and TRBJ2-5; TRBD1 agrees at 9 bases. The CDR3 totals 15 residues. Unmatched junction bases numbered 9, after V lost 5 bases and J lost 5 bases. In germline, CDR1 is SEHNR, CDR2 FQNEAQ (reference sequence). This CDR3 reads CASSPGTGRGETQYF. As DNA, the CDR3 is TGTGCCAGCAGCCCTGGGACAGGGAGGGGGGAGACCCAGTACTTC.

The CDR3 DNA is TGTGCCAGCAGCTTGGGGGGGGAGATGAACACTGAAGCTTTCTTT. The encoded protein is CASSLGGEMNTEAFF. V usage is TRBV5-4 and J usage is TRBJ1-1, with TRBD1 as a possible D gene (5 bases). The CDR3 has 15 amino acids. The V and J ends lost 0 bases and 0 bases respectively, with 9 bases between them. Per the germline V gene, CDR1 is SGHNT and CDR2 is YYREEE (reference sequence).

This chain connects TRBV10-3 to TRBJ1-5, with a possible D match to TRBD1 (5 bases). The CDR3 contains 15 residues. Germline CDR1 is ENHRY and CDR2 is SYGVKD. The V gene lost 0 bases and the J gene lost 7 bases, with 13 bases spanning the gap. The CDR3 DNA follows: TGTGCCATCAGTGAGTCCCCTACACGGGGGCAGCCCCAGCATTTT. Its translation: CAISESPTRGQPQHF.

The chain recombines TRBV5-5 with TRBJ2-6; 7 nucleotides line up with TRBD2. Germline V gene sequence: CDR1 SGHKS, CDR2 YYEKEE (reference sequence). The CDR3 spans 17 residues. The trim removed 3 bases at V and 2 bases at J, leaving 8 bases unmatched. The CDR3 DNA reads as TGTGCCAGCAGCTCCGCCTGGGGGGGGGCTGGGGCCAACGTCCTGACTTTC. Protein product: CASSSAWGGAGANVLTF.

The genes are TRBV18 and TRBJ1-2; TRBD1 matches at 7 bases. Germline V gene sequence: CDR1 KGHSH, CDR2 LQKENI. V trimming: 6 bases; J trimming: 3 bases; junction bases outside the gene matches: 7. The CDR3 has 14 amino acids. CDR3: CASSGKGQHYGYTF. CDR3 bases: TGTGCCAGCTCCGGTAAGGGACAGCACTATGGCTACACCTTC.

In regard to this clone: At one of its ends the junction is not consistent with the germline gene, which may arise from a read error. The chain has TRBV11-3 and TRBJ2-7, with 7 bases lining up with TRBD2. The CDR3 consists of 18 residues. Germline CDR1 and CDR2: SGHNT and YENEEA. The CDR3 sequence: CASSLEWGGFSISYEQYF. The CDR3 DNA sequence: TGTGCCAGCAGCCTAGAATGGGGGGGTTTTTCAATCTCCTACGAGCAGTACTTC.

The chain combines TRBV5-4 with TRBJ1-4; a weak D match, TRBD1 (5 bases). Germline CDR1 reads SGHNT; CDR2 reads YYREEE (reference sequence). V dropped 0 bases and J dropped 4 bases, with 7 bases sitting between them. CDR3 length: 14 amino acids. The CDR3, as DNA: TGTGCCAGCAGCTTGGTTGACAGTAATGAAAAACTGTTTTTT. Encoded protein: CASSLVDSNEKLFF.

This clone was seen just once. The J gene is TRBJ1-2, the V gene TRBV4-3; 7 positions agree with TRBD1. There are 15 residues in the CDR3. Germline V gene data show CDR1 as LGHNA and CDR2 as YSLEER. V lost 4 bases to trimming and J lost 3 bases; unmatched junction nucleotides: 8. The DNA of the CDR3 is TGCGCCAGCAGCCGAGAATTAACAGGGGACTATGGCTACACCTTC. Encoded protein: CASSRELTGDYGYTF.

V and J are TRBV30 and TRBJ1-2; D might be TRBD1 (5 bases). V was pared by 3 bases and J by 7 bases, with 12 bases between. This CDR3 has 12 residues. Per the germline V gene, CDR1 is GTSNPN and CDR2 is SVGIG (reference sequence). CDR3 DNA sequence: TGTGCCTGGAGGTTCGAGAGGGGTGGCTACACCTTC. Its protein is CAWRFERGGYTF. The full variable domain, its missing parts supplied by reference TRBV30 and TRBJ1-2, is SQTIHQWPATLVQPVGSPLSLECTVEGTSNPNLYWYRQAAGRGLQLLFYSVGIGQISSEVPQNLSASRPQDRQFILSSKKLLLSDSGFYLCAWRFERGGYTFGSGTRLTVV.

The V call is TRBV7-3, the J call TRBJ2-5; D is perhaps TRBD1 or TRBD2 (5 bases each). The germline gives CDR1 SGHTA, CDR2 FQGTGA. V was cut by 6 bases and J by 4 bases, with 18 bases left in between. CDR3 size: 15 residues. The DNA for the CDR3 is TGTGCCAGCAGTCCCGGATCGCAGAGGGGAGAGACCCAGTACTTC. Amino acid sequence: CASSPGSQRGETQYF.

The chain joins TRBV7-2 to TRBJ2-7; 9 bases fit TRBD1. CDR1 SGHTA and CDR2 FQGNSA come from the germline V gene. The length of the CDR3 is 15 residues. The V segment lost 5 bases and the J segment 4 bases; nucleotides outside the gene matches: 9. The CDR3 sequence: CASSTSGTGMYEQYF. CDR3 DNA: TGTGCCAGCAGCACCAGTGGGACAGGGATGTACGAGCAGTACTTC.

The chain couples TRBV11-2 to TRBJ1-2, with D tentatively TRBD1 (6 bases). The CDR3 is made up of 13 amino acids. V was pared by 4 bases and J by 4 bases, with 10 bases between. Germline V CDR1 and CDR2: SGHAT, FQNNGV. Written as DNA, the CDR3 is TGTGCCAGCAGCTCACAGGGTGGCTATGGCTACACCTTC. Residues: CASSSQGGYGYTF. Supplemented by reference TRBV11-2 and TRBJ1-2, the full variable domain reads EAGVAQSPRYKIIEKRQSVAFWCNPISGHATLYWYQQILGQGPKLLIQFQNNGVVDDSQLPKDRFSAERLKGVDSTLKIQPAKLEDSAVYLCASSSQGGYGYTFGSGTRLTVV.

The chain joins TRBV5-8 to TRBJ2-1; TRBD1 might be the D (6 bases). The V and J ends lost 7 bases and 3 bases respectively, with 14 bases between them. Germline lookup yields CDR1 SGHTS and CDR2 YDEGEE. This CDR3 spans 14 amino acids. The CDR3 protein is CASLSRQVYNEQFF. CDR3 coding DNA: TGTGCCAGCTTATCTCGACAGGTCTACAATGAGCAGTTCTTC.